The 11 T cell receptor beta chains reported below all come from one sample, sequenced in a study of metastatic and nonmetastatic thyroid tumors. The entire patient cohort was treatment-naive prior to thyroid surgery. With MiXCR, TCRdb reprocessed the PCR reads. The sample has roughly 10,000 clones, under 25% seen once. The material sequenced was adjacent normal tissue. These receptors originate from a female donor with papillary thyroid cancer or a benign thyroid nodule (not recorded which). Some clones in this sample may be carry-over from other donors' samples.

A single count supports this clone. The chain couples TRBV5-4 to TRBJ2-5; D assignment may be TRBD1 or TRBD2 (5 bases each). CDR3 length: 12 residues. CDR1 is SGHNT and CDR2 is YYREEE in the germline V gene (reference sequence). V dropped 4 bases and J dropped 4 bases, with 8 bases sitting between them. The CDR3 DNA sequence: TGTGCCAGCAGCCGGGACCTAGAGACCCAGTACTTC. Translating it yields CASSRDLETQYF.

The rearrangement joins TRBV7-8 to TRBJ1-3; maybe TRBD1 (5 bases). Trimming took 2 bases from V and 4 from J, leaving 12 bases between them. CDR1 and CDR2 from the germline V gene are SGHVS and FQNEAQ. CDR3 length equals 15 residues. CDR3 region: CASSLNGGYGNTIYF. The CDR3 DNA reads TGTGCCAGCAGCTTAAACGGGGGGTACGGAAACACCATATATTTT.

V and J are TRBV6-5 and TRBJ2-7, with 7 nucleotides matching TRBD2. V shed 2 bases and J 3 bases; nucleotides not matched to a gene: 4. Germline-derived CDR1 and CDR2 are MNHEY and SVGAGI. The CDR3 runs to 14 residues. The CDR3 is CASSYGGEFYEQYF. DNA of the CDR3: TGTGCCAGCAGTTACGGGGGGGAATTCTACGAGCAGTACTTC.

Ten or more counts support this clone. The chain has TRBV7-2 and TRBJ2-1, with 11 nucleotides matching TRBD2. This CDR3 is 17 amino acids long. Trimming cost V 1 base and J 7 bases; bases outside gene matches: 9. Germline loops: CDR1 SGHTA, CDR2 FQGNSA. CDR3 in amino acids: CASSLVLAGGIKNEQFF. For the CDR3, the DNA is TGTGCCAGCAGCTTAGTTTTAGCGGGAGGGATCAAGAATGAGCAGTTCTTC.

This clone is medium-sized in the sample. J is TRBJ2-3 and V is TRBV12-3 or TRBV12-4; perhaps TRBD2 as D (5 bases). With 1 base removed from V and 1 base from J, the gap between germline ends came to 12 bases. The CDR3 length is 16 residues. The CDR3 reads CASSLVPGWGTDTQYF. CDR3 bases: TGTGCCAGCAGTTTAGTTCCGGGATGGGGCACAGATACGCAGTATTTT.

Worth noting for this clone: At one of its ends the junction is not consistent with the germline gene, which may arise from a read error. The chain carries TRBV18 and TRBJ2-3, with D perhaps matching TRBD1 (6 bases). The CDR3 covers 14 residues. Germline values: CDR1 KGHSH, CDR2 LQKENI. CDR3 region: CASPHMARTDSQYF. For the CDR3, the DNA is TGTGCCAGCCCCCATATGGCGAGGACAGATTCGCAGTATTTT.

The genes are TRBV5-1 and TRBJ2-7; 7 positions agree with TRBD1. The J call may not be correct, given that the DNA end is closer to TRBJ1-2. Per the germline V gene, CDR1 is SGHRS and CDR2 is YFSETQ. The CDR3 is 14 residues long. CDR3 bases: TGCGCCAGCAGCTTGTCCCCGGACAGGTGTGCCTACACCTTC. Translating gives CASSLSPDRCAYTF.

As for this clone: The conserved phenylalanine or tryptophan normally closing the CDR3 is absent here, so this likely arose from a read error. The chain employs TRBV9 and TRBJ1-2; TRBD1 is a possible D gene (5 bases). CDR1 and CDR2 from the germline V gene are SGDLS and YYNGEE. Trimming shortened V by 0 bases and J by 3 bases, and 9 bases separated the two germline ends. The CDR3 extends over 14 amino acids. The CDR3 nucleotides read TGTGCCAGCAGCGTAGGGGACGGTTACTATGGCTACACCTCC. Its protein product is CASSVGDGYYGYTS.

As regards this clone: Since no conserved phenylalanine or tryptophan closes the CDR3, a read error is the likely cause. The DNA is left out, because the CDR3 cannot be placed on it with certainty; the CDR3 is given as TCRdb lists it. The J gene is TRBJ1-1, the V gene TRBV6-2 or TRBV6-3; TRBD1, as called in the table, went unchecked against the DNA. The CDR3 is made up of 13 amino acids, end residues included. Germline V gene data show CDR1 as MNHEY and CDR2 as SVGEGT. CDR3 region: CASWTPFESEALC.

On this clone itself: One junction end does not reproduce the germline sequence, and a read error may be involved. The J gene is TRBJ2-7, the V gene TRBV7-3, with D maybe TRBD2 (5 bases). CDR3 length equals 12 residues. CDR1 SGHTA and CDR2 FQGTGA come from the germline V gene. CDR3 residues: CGSSWVRGEQYF. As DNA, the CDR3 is TGTGGCAGCAGCTGGGTGCGCGGGGAGCAGTACTTC.

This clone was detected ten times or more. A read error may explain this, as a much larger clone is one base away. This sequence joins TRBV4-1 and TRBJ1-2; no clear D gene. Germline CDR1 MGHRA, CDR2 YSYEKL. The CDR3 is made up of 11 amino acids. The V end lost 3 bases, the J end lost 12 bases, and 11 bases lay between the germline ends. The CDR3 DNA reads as TGCGCCAGCAGCCATATGGGCGGCCACACCTTC. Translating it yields CASSHMGGHTF.